This record covers a single TCR beta chain. What it binds is unknown. It was with 60 Vbeta and 13 Jbeta primers that the PCR ran. Per the original data handling: Some 10 million of some 80 million unique TCR beta chains were shared, per a later count. The assay was immunoSEQ multiplex PCR, and TCRdb's table has in-frame clones only and misses some. D and trimming come from the DNA, and the V and J calls and clone size come from that table. The table lists 100,000 to 120,000 clones, roughly 67% of them singletons. The data belong to a study of cytomegalovirus exposure and HLA in healthy donors. The CDR3 has 13 amino acids. Germline V gene lookup returns CDR1 MGHRA and CDR2 YSYEKL. The V end lost 7 bases, the J end lost 0 bases, and 7 bases lay between the germline ends. Study-level findings and limits: Altogether, 170 or so TCR beta chains were recorded as cytomegalovirus-associated. In an earlier analysis, about 87% or about 30%: the productive usage of most TCR beta V segments.

The chain is built from TRBV4-1 and TRBJ2-4, with D hard to call. The sample was PBMCs. The sequence was obtained from a young man in good health and CMV-seropositive. The CDR3 region has the DNA TGCGCCAGCATGGGCCTAGCCAAAAACATTCAGTACTTC. Translated: CASMGLAKNIQYF.